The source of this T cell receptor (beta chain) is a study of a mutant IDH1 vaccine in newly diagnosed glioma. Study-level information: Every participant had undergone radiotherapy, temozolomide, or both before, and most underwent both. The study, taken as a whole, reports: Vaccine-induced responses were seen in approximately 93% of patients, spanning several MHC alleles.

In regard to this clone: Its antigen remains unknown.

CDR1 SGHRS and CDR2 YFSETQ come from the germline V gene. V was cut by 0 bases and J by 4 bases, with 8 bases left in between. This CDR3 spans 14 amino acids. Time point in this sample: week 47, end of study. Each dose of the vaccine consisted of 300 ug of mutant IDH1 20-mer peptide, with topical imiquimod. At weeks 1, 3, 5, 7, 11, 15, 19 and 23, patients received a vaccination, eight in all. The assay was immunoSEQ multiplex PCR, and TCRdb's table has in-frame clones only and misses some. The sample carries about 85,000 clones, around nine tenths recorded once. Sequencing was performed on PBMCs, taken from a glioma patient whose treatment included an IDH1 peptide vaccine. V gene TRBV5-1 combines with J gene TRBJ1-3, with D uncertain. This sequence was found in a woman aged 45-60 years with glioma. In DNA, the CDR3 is TGCGCCAGCAGCTTGGCAGGCGGGGGAAACACCATATATTTT. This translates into CASSLAGGGNTIYF. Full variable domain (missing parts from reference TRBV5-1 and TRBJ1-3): KAGVTQTPRYLIKTRGQQVTLSCSPISGHRSVSWYQQTPGQGLQFLFEYFSETQRNKGNFPGRFSGRQFSNSRSEMNVSTLELGDSALYLCASSLAGGGNTIYFGEGSWLTVV.